This TCR beta chain derives from a study of blood T cell repertoires in COVID-19. In the original analysis: Estimation of nucleated cell counts was performed using reference gene primer amplification. Some clones are missing from TCRdb's copy, which holds only in-frame ones; the method was immunoSEQ multiplex PCR. V, J and clone size are taken as reported in that table, and D and trimming were inferred from the DNA itself. The table records approximately 250,000 clones, around 90% of them present only once. Sequencing was done on a sample of PBMCs or T cells enriched from blood (not recorded which). This sequence was found in a woman in her 30s with acute COVID-19.

The CDR3 DNA follows: TGCAGCGTTGCGATACCGGGACTAGCGGGAGGAGTCAGGCAGTTCTTC. Translation gives CSVAIPGLAGGVRQFF. The chain carries TRBV29-1 and TRBJ2-1; 15 positions match TRBD2. The CDR3 covers 16 residues. The junction had 13 bases not matched to a gene; V was cut back by 4 bases and J by 12 bases. Germline assignment: CDR1 SQVTM and CDR2 ANQGSEA.